A selection of T cell receptor beta chains follows, all from one sample in a study of T cell clones after liver transplantation. Sequencing used immunoSEQ multiplex PCR; TCRdb keeps in-frame clones, though not all of them. The sample records 45,000 to 55,000 clones, around 85% being singletons. Sequenced here: CD4+ T cells from blood, sampled before liver transplant. The receptors derive from a human donor who received a liver transplant. The CDR3 runs from the conserved cysteine through the conserved F or W. A D gene is named only where the DNA matches it firmly. Expanded clones get a size class; other rows say once, few or many, or leave the size out.

V	D	J	size	DNA	CDR3
TRBV4-3	-	TRBJ2-2	-	TGCGCCAGCAGCCAGGAAGGGAAGGGACACCCGGCCGGGGAGCTGTTTTTT	CASSQEGKGHPAGELFF
TRBV11-2	TRBD1	TRBJ1-2	-	TGTGCCAGCAGCCCAAGGGGGACAGATTATGGCTACACCTTC	CASSPRGTDYGYTF
TRBV2	TRBD1	TRBJ1-2	once	TGTGCCAGCAGACCCGGACAGGGACTGAACTATGGCTACACCTTC	CASRPGQGLNYGYTF
TRBV6-6	-	TRBJ1-6	once	TGTGCCACCCGTTTGGCATCAGACAATTCACCCCTCCACTTT	CATRLASDNSPLHF
TRBV25-1	TRBD1	TRBJ2-1	-	TGTGCCAGCAGTGCACAGGGGGCAAATGAGCAGTTCTTC	CASSAQGANEQFF
TRBV5-6	TRBD1	TRBJ1-4	-	TGTGCCAGCAGCTCGAGCAGGGGGCTCGAAAAACTGTTTTTT	CASSSSRGLEKLFF
TRBV4-3	TRBD2	TRBJ2-7	-	TGCGCCAGCAGCCAAGGCCCGGAGCGGGAGGGCCGATCCTACGAGCAGTACTTC	CASSQGPEREGRSYEQYF
TRBV5-1	-	TRBJ1-5	-	TGCGCCAGCAGCCCCGACAGCGGCAATCAGCCCCAGCATTTT	CASSPDSGNQPQHF
TRBV7-2	TRBD1	TRBJ2-5	-	TGTGCCAGCAGCTTAGGGACAGGGGGAGAGACCCAGTACTTC	CASSLGTGGETQYF
TRBV6-5	TRBD1	TRBJ2-2	-	TGTGCCAGCAGTCGGGACAGACCGAACACCGGGGAGCTGTTTTTT	CASSRDRPNTGELFF
TRBV10-3	TRBD2	TRBJ2-7	-	TGTGCCATCAAAGAGCGACTAGCGGGAGTCTCCTACGAGCAGTACTTC	CAIKERLAGVSYEQYF
TRBV30	TRBD2	TRBJ2-3	-	TGTGCCTGGGCTTTAGCGGGAGGGAGTGATACGCAGTATTTT	CAWALAGGSDTQYF
TRBV6-4	-	TRBJ2-2	-	TGTGCCAGCAGTTCTCAAGGGGGGACCGGGGAGCTGTTTTTT	CASSSQGGTGELFF
TRBV5-8	-	TRBJ2-7	-	-	CASRTRRAGRTSEYF
TRBV28	-	TRBJ2-3	-	TGTGCCAGCAGTTTGGCAGGAGACACAGATACGCAGTATTTT	CASSLAGDTDTQYF
TRBV7-9	-	TRBJ1-2	-	TGTGCCAGCAGCTTTCTACCAGGGGATGGCTACACCTTC	CASSFLPGDGYTF
TRBV6-6	-	TRBJ1-1	-	TGTGCCAGCAGTTTAGCGGAGAGGTCTGAAGCTTTCTTT	CASSLAERSEAFF
TRBV5-1	-	TRBJ1-2	many	TGCGCCAGCAGCTTTGATGCAGGGGCAACGAACTATGGCTACACCTTC	CASSFDAGATNYGYTF
TRBV9	-	TRBJ2-2	-	TGTGCCAGCAGTGGAGGGGACACCAACACCGGGGAGCTGTTTTTT	CASSGGDTNTGELFF
TRBV7-2	TRBD2	TRBJ2-3	-	TGTGCCAGCATGACTAGCGGGGCGATGGATACGCAGTATTTT	CASMTSGAMDTQYF
TRBV18	TRBD1	TRBJ1-3	-	TGTGCCAGCTCACCAGAACAGGGGTATGAAAACACCATATATTTT	CASSPEQGYENTIYF
TRBV28	TRBD1	TRBJ1-5	-	TGTGCCAGCAGTCCTATCGGAGTCGGACAGGGGGCACAGCCCCAGCATTTT	CASSPIGVGQGAQPQHF
TRBV21-1	-	TRBJ2-7	-	TGTGCCAGCAGCAAATTGCGGGGGACAGGGGTCGGGGAGCAGTACTTC	CASSKLRGTGVGEQYF
TRBV4-1	-	TRBJ2-3	once	TGCGCCAGCAGCCAAGGCCTCAGAGATACGCAGTATTTT	CASSQGLRDTQYF
TRBV7-9	-	TRBJ2-6	-	TGTGCCAGCAGCCCAGGAAGTAAAGGGGGCTCTGGGGCCAACGTCCTGACTTTC	CASSPGSKGGSGANVLTF
TRBV7-3	TRBD1	TRBJ1-5	-	TGTGCCAGCAGCTCGGACAGGGGCGGGCCCCAGCATTTT	CASSSDRGGPQHF
TRBV30	-	TRBJ1-5	-	TGTGCCTGGAGGAGTGGGAATCAGCCCCAGCATTTT	CAWRSGNQPQHF
TRBV5-1	-	TRBJ1-2	-	TGCGCCAGCAGCACGGACAGTAACTATGGCTACACCTTC	CASSTDSNYGYTF
TRBV5-1	-	TRBJ2-3	few	TGCGCCAGCAGCCCCTCAGGCCCCGGAACAGATACGCAGTATTTT	CASSPSGPGTDTQYF
TRBV5-1	TRBD2	TRBJ2-1	-	TGCGCCAGCAGCGGGGGGACTACCACCACGGGGGAGCAGTTCTTC	CASSGGTTTTGEQFF
TRBV7-2	-	TRBJ2-4	-	TGTGCCAGCAGCTTAGGTATCGGGTCGGTATACTTC	CASSLGIGSVYF
TRBV4-3	-	TRBJ2-1	-	TGCGCCAGCAGCCAAGTCCCGGTGCGCAATGAGCAGTTCTTC	CASSQVPVRNEQFF
TRBV7-2	TRBD1	TRBJ2-7	once	TGTGCCAGCAGCTTAGAGGCCTACAGGGGCCTCGAGCAGTACTTC	CASSLEAYRGLEQYF
TRBV7-2	-	TRBJ2-1	-	TGTGCCAGCAGCCCCCAGGGGCTACCTATGGATGAGCAGTTCTTC	CASSPQGLPMDEQFF
TRBV2	TRBD2	TRBJ2-5	-	TGTGCCAGCAGATGGGGACTACCCGGGGAGACCCAGTACTTC	CASRWGLPGETQYF